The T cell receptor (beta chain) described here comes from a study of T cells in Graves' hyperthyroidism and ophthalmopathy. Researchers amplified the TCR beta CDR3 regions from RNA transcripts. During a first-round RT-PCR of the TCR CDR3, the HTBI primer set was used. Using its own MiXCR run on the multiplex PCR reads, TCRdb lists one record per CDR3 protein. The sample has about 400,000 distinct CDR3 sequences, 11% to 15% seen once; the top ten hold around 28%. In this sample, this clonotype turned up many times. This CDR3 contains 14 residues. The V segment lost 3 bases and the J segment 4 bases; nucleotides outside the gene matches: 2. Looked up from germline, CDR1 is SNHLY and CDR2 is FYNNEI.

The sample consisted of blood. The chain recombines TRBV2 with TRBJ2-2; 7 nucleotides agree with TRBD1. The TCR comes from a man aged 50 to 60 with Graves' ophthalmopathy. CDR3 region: CASSEDRITGELFF. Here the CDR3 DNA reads TGTGCCAGCAGTGAGGACAGGATCACCGGGGAGCTGTTTTTT.